This T cell receptor (beta chain) was recovered during a study of T-cell memory formation after mild COVID-19. The wider study: Largely, the TCR clusters proved donor specific. Whole-study results and caveats: Still unconfirmed is whether the second-wave clones peaking on day 37 recognized SARS-CoV-2. Certain responding clones were present in pre-infection memory, suggesting participation of cross-reactive memory. Clones that contracted clustered mainly in CM and EM if CD4+ and in EMRA if CD8+.

Each CDR3 protein is one row after TCRdb ran MiXCR on the 5' RACE reads. The sample lists 350,000 to 450,000 distinct CDR3 sequences, around 30% occurring once. For this clonotype: What it recognizes is unknown.

The length of the CDR3 is 16 residues. Per the germline V gene, CDR1 is SGHRS and CDR2 is YFSETQ. Trimming took 0 bases from V and 6 from J, leaving 18 bases between them. The V gene is TRBV5-1, the J gene TRBJ1-2; D is possibly TRBD1 (6 bases). This TCR came from an adult woman who had mild COVID-19 (a few samples of this study predate the infection). Cell type and time point are not known. The specimen was PBMCs or a T cell subset sorted from them (not recorded which). The CDR3 region has the DNA TGCGCCAGCAGCTTGGTAGACAGGAGCCTGTCGGATGGCTACACCTTC. Translating gives CASSLVDRSLSDGYTF.